This record concerns one T cell receptor beta chain sequence. Sequencing used immunoSEQ multiplex PCR; TCRdb keeps in-frame clones, though not all of them. The sample lists about 51,000 clones; about four fifths were seen once. CDR1 LNHNV and CDR2 YYDKDF come from the germline V gene (reference sequence). The CDR3 runs to 16 residues. The V gene end was trimmed by 0 bases and the J gene end by 3 bases; junction bases not matched to a gene: 2. The data were taken from a study of control samples from healthy donors and cancer patients. The receptor was derived from a man between 70 and 80 years old in good health. The chain has TRBV15 and TRBJ2-1, with 10 bases that match TRBD2. The sequencing input was blood. Here the CDR3 reads CATSRDLAGGYNEQFF. CDR3 in DNA: TGTGCCACCAGCAGAGATTTAGCGGGGGGCTACAATGAGCAGTTCTTC.